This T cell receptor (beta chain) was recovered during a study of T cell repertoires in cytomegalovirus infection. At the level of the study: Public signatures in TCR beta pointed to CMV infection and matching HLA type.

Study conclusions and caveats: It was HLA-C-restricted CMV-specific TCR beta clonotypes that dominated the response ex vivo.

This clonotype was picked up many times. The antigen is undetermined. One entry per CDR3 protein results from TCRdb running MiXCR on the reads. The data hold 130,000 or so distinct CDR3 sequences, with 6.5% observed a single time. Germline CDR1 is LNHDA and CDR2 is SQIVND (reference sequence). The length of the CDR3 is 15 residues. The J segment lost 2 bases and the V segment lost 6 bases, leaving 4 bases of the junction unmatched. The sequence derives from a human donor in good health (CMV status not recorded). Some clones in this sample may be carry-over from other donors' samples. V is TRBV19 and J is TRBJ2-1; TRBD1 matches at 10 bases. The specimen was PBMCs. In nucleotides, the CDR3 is TGTGCCAGTAGACCTGACAGGGGGCCCTACAATGAGCAGTTCTTC. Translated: CASRPDRGPYNEQFF.